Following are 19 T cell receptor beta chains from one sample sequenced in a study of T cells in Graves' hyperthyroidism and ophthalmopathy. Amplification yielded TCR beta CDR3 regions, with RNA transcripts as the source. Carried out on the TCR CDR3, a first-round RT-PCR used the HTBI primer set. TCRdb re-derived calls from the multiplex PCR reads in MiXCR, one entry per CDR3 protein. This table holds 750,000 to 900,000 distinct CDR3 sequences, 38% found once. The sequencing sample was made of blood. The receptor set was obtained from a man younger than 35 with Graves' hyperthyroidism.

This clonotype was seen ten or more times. DNA for the CDR3: TGCAGCGTTGAATCGGGTATAGAACAGGGCTTTAACTATGGCTACACCTTC. It translates to CSVESGIEQGFNYGYTF. The J gene is TRBJ1-2, the V gene TRBV29-1; a possible D gene is TRBD1 (6 bases). The CDR3 length is 17 residues. Looked up from germline, CDR1 is SQVTM and CDR2 is ANQGSEA. Trimming took off 2 bases at V and 1 base at J, with 20 bases between the two ends.

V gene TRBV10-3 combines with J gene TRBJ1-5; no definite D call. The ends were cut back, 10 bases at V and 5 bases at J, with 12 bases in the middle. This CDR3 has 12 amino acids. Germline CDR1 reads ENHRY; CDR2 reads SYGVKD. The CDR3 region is CATGLGHQPQHF. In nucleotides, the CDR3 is TGTGCCACCGGGCTGGGTCATCAGCCCCAGCATTTT.

The CDR3 DNA reads TGCAGTGCGACGGGACAGCAGATTGAAAAACTGTTTTTT. Translation: CSATGQQIEKLFF. This chain links TRBV20-1 with TRBJ1-4; 7 nucleotides match TRBD1. The CDR3 contains 13 residues. CDR1 is DFQATT and CDR2 is SNEGSKA in the germline V gene (reference sequence). The J segment lost 7 bases and the V segment lost 6 bases, leaving 8 bases of the junction unmatched.

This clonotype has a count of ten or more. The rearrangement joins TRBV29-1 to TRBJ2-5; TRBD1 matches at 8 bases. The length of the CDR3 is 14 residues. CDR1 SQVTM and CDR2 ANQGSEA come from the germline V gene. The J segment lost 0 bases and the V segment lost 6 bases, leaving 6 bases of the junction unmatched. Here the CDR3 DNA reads TGCAGCGTCCCCCCGGGACAGGACCAAGAGACCCAGTACTTC. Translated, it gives CSVPPGQDQETQYF. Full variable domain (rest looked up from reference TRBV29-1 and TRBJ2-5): SAVISQKPSRDICQRGTSLTIQCQVDSQVTMMFWYRQQPGQSLTLIATANQGSEATYESGFVIDKFPISRPNLTFSTLTVSNMSPEDSSIYLCSVPPGQDQETQYFGPGTRLLVL.

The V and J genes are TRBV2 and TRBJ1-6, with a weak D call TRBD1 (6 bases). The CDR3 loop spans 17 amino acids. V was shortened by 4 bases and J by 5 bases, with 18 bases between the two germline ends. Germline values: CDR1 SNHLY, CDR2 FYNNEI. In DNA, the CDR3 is TGTGCCAGCAGTGCGCTACGCGGGGGGCAGGATAATTCACCCCTCCACTTT. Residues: CASSALRGGQDNSPLHF.

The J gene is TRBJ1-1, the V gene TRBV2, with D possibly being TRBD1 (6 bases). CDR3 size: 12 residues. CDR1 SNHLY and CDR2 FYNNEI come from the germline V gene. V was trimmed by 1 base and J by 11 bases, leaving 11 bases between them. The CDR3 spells CASSEETGLAFF. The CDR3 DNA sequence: TGTGCCAGCAGTGAAGAAACAGGGTTGGCTTTCTTT.

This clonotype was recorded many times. The CDR3 bases are TGCAGCGTCGGACAGGGGGACACCGGGGAGCTGTTTTTT. Residues: CSVGQGDTGELFF. The genes are TRBV29-1 and TRBJ2-2; the match to TRBD1 covers 10 bases. V lost 6 bases, J lost 3 bases, and 1 base stayed unmatched. The germline CDR1 and CDR2 sequences are SQVTM and ANQGSEA. The CDR3 loop spans 13 amino acids.

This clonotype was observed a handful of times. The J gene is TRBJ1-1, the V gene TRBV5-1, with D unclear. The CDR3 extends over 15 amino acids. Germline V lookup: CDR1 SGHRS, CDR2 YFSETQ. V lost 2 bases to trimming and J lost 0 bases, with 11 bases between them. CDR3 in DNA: TGCGCCAGCAGCTTTCAGACGGCCATGAACACTGAAGCTTTCTTT. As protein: CASSFQTAMNTEAFF. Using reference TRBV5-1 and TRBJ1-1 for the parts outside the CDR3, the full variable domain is KAGVTQTPRYLIKTRGQQVTLSCSPISGHRSVSWYQQTPGQGLQFLFEYFSETQRNKGNFPGRFSGRQFSNSRSEMNVSTLELGDSALYLCASSFQTAMNTEAFFGQGTRLTVV.

Written as DNA, the CDR3 is TGTGCCAGCAGTTACTCCAAACAGGGGGCTCGTGGGAACACTGAAGCTTTCTTT. Amino acids: CASSYSKQGARGNTEAFF. This rearrangement joins TRBV6-5 to TRBJ1-1; 9 bases are shared with TRBD1. V dropped 0 bases and J dropped 1; count of bases not matched to a gene: 9. Germline assignment: CDR1 MNHEY and CDR2 SVGAGI. This CDR3 region has 18 residues.

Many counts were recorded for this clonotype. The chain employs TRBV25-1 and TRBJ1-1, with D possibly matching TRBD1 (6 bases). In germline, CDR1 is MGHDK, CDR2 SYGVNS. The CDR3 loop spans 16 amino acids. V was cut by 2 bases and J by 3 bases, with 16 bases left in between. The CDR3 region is CASSERVGGLDTEAFF. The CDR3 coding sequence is TGTGCCAGCAGTGAAAGGGTAGGGGGGTTGGACACTGAAGCTTTCTTT.

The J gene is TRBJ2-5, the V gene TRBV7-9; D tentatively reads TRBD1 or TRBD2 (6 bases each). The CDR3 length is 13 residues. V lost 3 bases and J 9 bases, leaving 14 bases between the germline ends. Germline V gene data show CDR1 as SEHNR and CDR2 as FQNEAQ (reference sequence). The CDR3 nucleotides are TGTGCCAGCAGCTTCGAGGGGGGTCAGCCCCAGTACTTC. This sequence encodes CASSFEGGQPQYF.

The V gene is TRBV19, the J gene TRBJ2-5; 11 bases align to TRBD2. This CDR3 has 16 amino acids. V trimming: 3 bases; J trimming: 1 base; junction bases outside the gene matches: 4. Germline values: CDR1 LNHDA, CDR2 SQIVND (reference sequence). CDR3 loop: CASSIASGRPQETQYF. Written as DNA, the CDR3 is TGTGCCAGTAGTATTGCTAGCGGGAGGCCCCAAGAGACCCAGTACTTC.

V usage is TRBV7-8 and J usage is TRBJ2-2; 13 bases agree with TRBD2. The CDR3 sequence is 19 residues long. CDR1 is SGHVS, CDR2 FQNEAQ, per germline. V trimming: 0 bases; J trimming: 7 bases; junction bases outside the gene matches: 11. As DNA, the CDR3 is TGTGCCAGCAGCTTAGCGAGGAGGACTAGCGGGAGAGCGGACGGGGAGCTGTTTTTT. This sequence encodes CASSLARRTSGRADGELFF. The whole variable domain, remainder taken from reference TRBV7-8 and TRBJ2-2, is GAGVSQSPRYKVAKRGQDVALRCDPISGHVSLFWYQQALGQGPEFLTYFQNEAQLDKSGLPSDRFFAERPEGSVSTLKIQRTQQEDSAVYLCASSLARRTSGRADGELFFGEGSRLTVL.

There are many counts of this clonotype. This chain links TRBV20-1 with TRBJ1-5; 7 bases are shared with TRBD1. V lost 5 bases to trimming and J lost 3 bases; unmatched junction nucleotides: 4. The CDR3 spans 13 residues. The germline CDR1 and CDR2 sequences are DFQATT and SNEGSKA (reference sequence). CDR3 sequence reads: CSAETGPNQPQHF. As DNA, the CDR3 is TGCAGTGCTGAGACAGGGCCCAATCAGCCCCAGCATTTT.

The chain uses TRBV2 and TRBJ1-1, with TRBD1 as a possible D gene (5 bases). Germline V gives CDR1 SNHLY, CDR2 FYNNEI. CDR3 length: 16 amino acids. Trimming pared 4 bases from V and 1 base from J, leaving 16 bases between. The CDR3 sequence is CASSGGDWGKNTEAFF. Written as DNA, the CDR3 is TGTGCCAGCAGTGGGGGGGACTGGGGAAAGAACACTGAAGCTTTCTTT.

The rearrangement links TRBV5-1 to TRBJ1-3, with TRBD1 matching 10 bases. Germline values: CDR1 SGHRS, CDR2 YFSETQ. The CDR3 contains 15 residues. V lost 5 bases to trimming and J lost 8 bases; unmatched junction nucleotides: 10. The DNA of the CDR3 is TGCGCCAGCAGTCCCGGGACAGGGGATTTTCACACCATATATTTT. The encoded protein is CASSPGTGDFHTIYF.

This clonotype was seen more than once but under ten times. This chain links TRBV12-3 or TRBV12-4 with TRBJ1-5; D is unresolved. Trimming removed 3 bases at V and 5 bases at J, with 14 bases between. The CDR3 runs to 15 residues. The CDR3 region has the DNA TGTGCCAGCAGTTTTTATGATCAGGTTGATCAGCCCCAGCATTTT. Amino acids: CASSFYDQVDQPQHF.

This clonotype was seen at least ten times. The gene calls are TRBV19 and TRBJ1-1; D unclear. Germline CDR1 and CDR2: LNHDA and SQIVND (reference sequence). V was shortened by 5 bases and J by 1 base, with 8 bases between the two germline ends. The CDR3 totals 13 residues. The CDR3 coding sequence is TGTGCCAGTAGTTGGGCTGGGAACACTGAAGCTTTCTTT. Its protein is CASSWAGNTEAFF.

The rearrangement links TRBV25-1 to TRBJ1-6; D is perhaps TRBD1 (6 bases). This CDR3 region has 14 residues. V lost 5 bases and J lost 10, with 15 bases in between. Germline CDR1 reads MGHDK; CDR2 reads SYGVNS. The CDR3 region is CASSFVGAKSPLHF. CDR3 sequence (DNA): TGTGCCAGCAGTTTTGTGGGGGCGAAATCACCCCTCCACTTT.